Listed below are T cell receptor beta chains from one sample, sequenced in a study of blood T cell repertoires in COVID-19. The data were produced by immunoSEQ multiplex PCR, yet TCRdb's version contains in-frame clones alone and is incomplete. The repertoire has nearly 350,000 clones, about nine tenths of them found once; the top ten carry nearly 6.5%. Input material: peripheral blood. The receptor source for this set is a woman aged 50 to 60 with COVID-19, enrolled during active disease. The CDR3 runs from the conserved cysteine through the conserved F or W. A D gene is named only where the DNA matches it firmly. Expanded clones get a size class; other rows say once, few or many, or leave the size out.

D: TRBD2; V: TRBV7-2; size: .; J: TRBJ2-3; DNA: TGTGCCAGCAGCTCCTCGGGGGGTTCTAGCACAGATACGCAGTATTTT; CDR3: CASSSSGGSSTDTQYF
D: .; V: TRBV5-1; size: few; J: TRBJ2-1; DNA: TGCGCCAGCAGCTTGGCCATATCTACAATGACGGGGCAGTTCTTC; CDR3: CASSLAISTMTGQFF
D: TRBD1; V: TRBV7-2; size: few; J: TRBJ1-2; DNA: TGTGCCAGCAGCTTAGGGACAGGTAGCTATGGCTACACCTTC; CDR3: CASSLGTGSYGYTF
D: TRBD2; V: TRBV18; size: few; J: TRBJ2-2; DNA: TGTGCCAGCTCACCCGTACTAGCGGCGAACACCGGGGAGCTGTTTTTT; CDR3: CASSPVLAANTGELFF
D: TRBD1; V: TRBV11-3; size: .; J: TRBJ1-4; DNA: TGTGCCAGCAGCCTATGGGACAGGGATGATGAAAAACTGTTTTTT; CDR3: CASSLWDRDDEKLFF
D: .; V: TRBV14; size: .; J: TRBJ2-1; DNA: TGTGCCAGCAGCCAAGATACCCTCGACTGGAGCTCCTACAATGAGCAGTTCTTC; CDR3: CASSQDTLDWSSYNEQFF
D: TRBD1; V: TRBV7-8; size: .; J: TRBJ2-2; DNA: TGTGCCAGCAGCCCAGGGGGTATGGACACCGGGGAGCTGTTTTTT; CDR3: CASSPGGMDTGELFF
D: .; V: TRBV7-2; size: .; J: TRBJ1-2; DNA: TGTGCCAGCAGCTCCAGGGTAGCTAACTATGGCTACACCTTC; CDR3: CASSSRVANYGYTF
D: .; V: TRBV6-6; size: .; J: TRBJ2-7; DNA: TGTGCCAGCAGGGGGGACTTGGGCTCCTACGAGCAGTACTTC; CDR3: CASRGDLGSYEQYF
D: .; V: TRBV18; size: .; J: TRBJ1-1; DNA: TGTGCCAGCTCACTTTCCGGGACACAGAACACTGTAGCTTTCTTT; CDR3: CASSLSGTQNTVAFF
D: .; V: TRBV7-2; size: .; J: TRBJ1-2; DNA: TGTGCCAGCAGCTTAGGTACAGGGCTCTATGGCTACACCTTC; CDR3: CASSLGTGLYGYTF
D: .; V: TRBV12-3/TRBV12-4; size: .; J: TRBJ2-3; DNA: TGTGCCAGCAGTCCAGGAATAGATACGCAGTATTTT; CDR3: CASSPGIDTQYF
D: .; V: TRBV6-5; size: once; J: TRBJ1-2; DNA: TGTGCCAGCAGTTACTCGTTGGAGGGAGGTGGCACCTTC; CDR3: CASSYSLEGGGTF
D: .; V: TRBV19; size: .; J: TRBJ1-5; DNA: TGTGCCAGTAGTATAAGGGGTACGGGGGGAAGCAATCAGCCCCAGCATTTT; CDR3: CASSIRGTGGSNQPQHF
D: .; V: TRBV6-5; size: .; J: TRBJ1-2; DNA: TGTGCCAGCAGCGGGAGGGGAGGGAACTATGGCTACACCTTC; CDR3: CASSGRGGNYGYTF
D: TRBD1; V: TRBV11-1; size: .; J: TRBJ1-2; DNA: TGTGCCAGCAGCCACGGACAGGGTACCTATGGCTACACCTTC; CDR3: CASSHGQGTYGYTF
D: .; V: TRBV5-1; size: .; J: TRBJ2-1; DNA: TGCGCCAGTGGGCTACTTAGCGCAGCCTACAATGAGCAGTTCTTC; CDR3: CASGLLSAAYNEQFF
D: .; V: TRBV5-1; size: .; J: TRBJ2-7; DNA: TGCGCCAGCAGCGCAGAATACGAGCAGTACTTC; CDR3: CASSAEYEQYF
D: .; V: TRBV30; size: .; J: TRBJ1-2; DNA: TGTGCCTGGAGTGTACGAACAGGGCTTGGCTACACCTTC; CDR3: CAWSVRTGLGYTF
D: TRBD2; V: TRBV30; size: .; J: TRBJ2-2; DNA: TGTGCCTGGAGTAAGACTAGCGGGAGAACCGGGGAGCTGTTTTTT; CDR3: CAWSKTSGRTGELFF
D: .; V: TRBV30; size: .; J: TRBJ1-6; DNA: TGTGCCTGGAAGACAGCTCTAACCTCGAGCTCCTATAATTCACCCCTCCACTTT; CDR3: CAWKTALTSSSYNSPLHF
D: TRBD2; V: TRBV7-9; size: .; J: TRBJ2-1; DNA: TGTGCCAGCAGCCCCCTAGCGGGTAGTTCCTACAATGAGCAGTTCTTC; CDR3: CASSPLAGSSYNEQFF
D: .; V: TRBV10-2; size: .; J: TRBJ2-7; DNA: TGCGCCAGCAGTCGGGAGAGCCGCTACGAGCAGTACTTC; CDR3: CASSRESRYEQYF
D: .; V: TRBV11-2; size: .; J: TRBJ2-7; DNA: TGTGCCAGCAGCTTAGAACGCGGCTCCTCCTACGAGCAGTACTTC; CDR3: CASSLERGSSYEQYF
D: TRBD2; V: TRBV19; size: .; J: TRBJ2-3; DNA: TGTGCCAGTAGCGGACGGGGGGGATTTAGCACAGATACGCAGTATTTT; CDR3: CASSGRGGFSTDTQYF
D: .; V: TRBV6-6; size: .; J: TRBJ2-1; DNA: TGTGCCAGCAGCGGGAAAAGCTCCTACAATGAGCAGTTCTTC; CDR3: CASSGKSSYNEQFF
D: .; V: TRBV11-2; size: .; J: TRBJ2-3; DNA: TGTGCCAGCAGCTTAGATCGAGACACCAGCACAGATACGCAGTATTTT; CDR3: CASSLDRDTSTDTQYF
D: TRBD1; V: TRBV29-1; size: once; J: TRBJ2-7; DNA: TGCAGCGTTGGGACCGGAGACAGGGGAGGTGAGCAGTACTTC; CDR3: CSVGTGDRGGEQYF
D: .; V: TRBV6-5; size: .; J: TRBJ1-3; DNA: TGTGCCAGCTGGCAGGGTGGAAACACCATATATTTT; CDR3: CASWQGGNTIYF
D: .; V: TRBV11-2; size: .; J: TRBJ1-3; DNA: TGTGCCAGCAGCTTAGGACAGACGCTCTCTGGAAACACCATATATTTT; CDR3: CASSLGQTLSGNTIYF
D: TRBD1; V: TRBV4-1; size: few; J: TRBJ1-5; DNA: TGCGCCAGCAGCCCCGCCGGGGGACAGGGTATTGTCAATCAGCCCCAGCATTTT; CDR3: CASSPAGGQGIVNQPQHF
D: TRBD1; V: TRBV9; size: .; J: TRBJ2-2; DNA: TGTGCCAGCAGCTTTCCCCGGGACAGCGCGAACACCGGGGAGCTGTTTTTT; CDR3: CASSFPRDSANTGELFF
D: TRBD1; V: TRBV5-1; size: .; J: TRBJ1-5; DNA: TGCGCCAGCAGCTTGGAGGGGGCTAGCAATCAGCCCCAGCATTTT; CDR3: CASSLEGASNQPQHF
D: TRBD2; V: TRBV10-3; size: .; J: TRBJ2-3; DNA: TGTGCCATCAGTGATCAGGGACTAGGGAACACAGATACGCAGTATTTT; CDR3: CAISDQGLGNTDTQYF
D: TRBD1; V: TRBV2; size: few; J: TRBJ1-1; DNA: TGTGCCAGCATCCGGGACAGCTACACTGAAGCTTTCTTT; CDR3: CASIRDSYTEAFF
D: .; V: TRBV3-1/TRBV3-2; size: once; J: TRBJ2-5; DNA: TGTGCCAGCAGCCCTTCAACCCTAAGGGGTCCCGGGTGGGAGACCCAGTACTTC; CDR3: CASSPSTLRGPGWETQYF
D: TRBD1; V: TRBV5-1; size: .; J: TRBJ1-1; DNA: TGCGCCAGCAGCTCCGACAGGGGGCGGGTGTTTGAAGCTTTCTTT; CDR3: CASSSDRGRVFEAFF
D: .; V: TRBV6-2/TRBV6-3; size: .; J: TRBJ1-2; DNA: TGTGCCAGCAGCAACGGGATCAACTATGGCTACACCTTC; CDR3: CASSNGINYGYTF
D: .; V: TRBV6-2/TRBV6-3; size: .; J: TRBJ2-7; DNA: TGTGCCAGCAGTTACCGCCTACAGAGCTCCTACGAGCAGTACTTC; CDR3: CASSYRLQSSYEQYF
D: .; V: TRBV3-1/TRBV3-2; size: .; J: TRBJ2-1; DNA: TGTGCCAGCAGCCAACTGGGCAGGGCGCAGTACAATGAGCAGTTCTTC; CDR3: CASSQLGRAQYNEQFF
D: .; V: TRBV9; size: .; J: TRBJ1-1; DNA: TGTGCCAGCAGCGGACAGGTCGCTAACACTGAAGCTTTCTTT; CDR3: CASSGQVANTEAFF
D: .; V: TRBV3-1/TRBV3-2; size: few; J: TRBJ1-2; DNA: TGTGCCAGCAGCCAAGGCTCTCTCCTATACACCTTC; CDR3: CASSQGSLLYTF
D: TRBD2; V: TRBV6-1; size: .; J: TRBJ2-3; DNA: TGTGCCAGCAGTGAAGACGGGAGGGCCAGGAATCGTCCTATTACGCAGTATTTT; CDR3: CASSEDGRARNRPITQYF
D: TRBD2; V: TRBV3-1/TRBV3-2; size: many; J: TRBJ2-5; DNA: TGTGCCAGCAGCCAATATATACTAGCGGGAAGAGAGACCCAGTACTTC; CDR3: CASSQYILAGRETQYF
D: TRBD1; V: TRBV4-1; size: .; J: TRBJ2-3; DNA: TGCGCCAGCAGCCAAGGACAGGGAACTAGGGGTATCGATACGCAGTATTTT; CDR3: CASSQGQGTRGIDTQYF
D: TRBD1; V: TRBV19; size: .; J: TRBJ1-1; DNA: TGTGCCAGTCGCCCGGGACAGGGAAGGAGCACTGAAGCTTTCTTT; CDR3: CASRPGQGRSTEAFF
D: TRBD1; V: TRBV6-4; size: .; J: TRBJ1-2; DNA: TGTGCCAGCAGTGACCCCGGGACAGGGAGCTACACCTTC; CDR3: CASSDPGTGSYTF
D: TRBD2; V: TRBV7-9; size: few; J: TRBJ2-2; DNA: TGTGCCAGCAGCGCCGGCGGGAGCGGGGAGCTGTTTTTT; CDR3: CASSAGGSGELFF
D: TRBD2; V: TRBV2; size: once; J: TRBJ2-2; DNA: TGTGCCAGCCTAGCGGAGTTAAGGACCGGGGAGCTGTTTTTT; CDR3: CASLAELRTGELFF
D: .; V: TRBV11-3; size: .; J: TRBJ1-1; DNA: TGTGCCAGCGGGAGAGACGCTGAAGCTTTCTTT; CDR3: CASGRDAEAFF
D: .; V: TRBV19; size: few; J: TRBJ1-5; DNA: TGTGCCAGTAGTTATCCCAGAGGTTCGGGGAGGGGCAATCAGCCCCAGCATTTT; CDR3: CASSYPRGSGRGNQPQHF
D: TRBD2; V: TRBV15; size: .; J: TRBJ2-5; DNA: TGTGCCACCACAGTGGGGTATCTAGCGGGACAGGAGACCCAGTACTTC; CDR3: CATTVGYLAGQETQYF
D: .; V: TRBV24-1; size: .; J: TRBJ2-1; DNA: TGTGCCACCAGTGACGACAGAGATTACAATGAGCAGTTCTTC; CDR3: CATSDDRDYNEQFF
D: TRBD2; V: TRBV7-2; size: .; J: TRBJ2-5; DNA: TGTGCCAGCATCCCTAGGGGACTAGCGGGAGGGAGAGGAGAGACCCAGTACTTC; CDR3: CASIPRGLAGGRGETQYF
D: .; V: TRBV24-1; size: .; J: TRBJ2-1; DNA: TGTGCCACCAGTGCGACAGGGGCTAGCGGCAATGAGCAGTTCTTC; CDR3: CATSATGASGNEQFF